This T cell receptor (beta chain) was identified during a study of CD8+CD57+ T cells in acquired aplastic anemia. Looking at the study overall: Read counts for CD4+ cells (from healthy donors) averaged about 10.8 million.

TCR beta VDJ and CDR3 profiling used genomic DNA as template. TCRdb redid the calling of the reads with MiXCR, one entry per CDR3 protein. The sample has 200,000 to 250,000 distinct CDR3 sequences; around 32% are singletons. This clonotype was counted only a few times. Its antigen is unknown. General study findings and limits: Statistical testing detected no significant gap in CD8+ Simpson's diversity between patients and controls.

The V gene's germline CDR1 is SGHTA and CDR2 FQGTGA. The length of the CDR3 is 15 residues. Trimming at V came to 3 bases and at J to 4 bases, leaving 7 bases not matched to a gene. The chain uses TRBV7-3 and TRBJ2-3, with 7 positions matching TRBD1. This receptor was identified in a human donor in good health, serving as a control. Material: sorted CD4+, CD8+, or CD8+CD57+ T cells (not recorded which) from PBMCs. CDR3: CASSLTGTDPDTQYF. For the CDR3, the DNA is TGTGCCAGCAGCTTGACCGGGACAGATCCAGATACGCAGTATTTT. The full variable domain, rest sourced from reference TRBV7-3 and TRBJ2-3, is GAGVSQTPSNKVTEKGKYVELRCDPISGHTALYWYRQSLGQGPEFLIYFQGTGAADDSGLPNDRFFAVRPEGSVSTLKIQRTERGDSAVYLCASSLTGTDPDTQYFGPGTRLTVL.